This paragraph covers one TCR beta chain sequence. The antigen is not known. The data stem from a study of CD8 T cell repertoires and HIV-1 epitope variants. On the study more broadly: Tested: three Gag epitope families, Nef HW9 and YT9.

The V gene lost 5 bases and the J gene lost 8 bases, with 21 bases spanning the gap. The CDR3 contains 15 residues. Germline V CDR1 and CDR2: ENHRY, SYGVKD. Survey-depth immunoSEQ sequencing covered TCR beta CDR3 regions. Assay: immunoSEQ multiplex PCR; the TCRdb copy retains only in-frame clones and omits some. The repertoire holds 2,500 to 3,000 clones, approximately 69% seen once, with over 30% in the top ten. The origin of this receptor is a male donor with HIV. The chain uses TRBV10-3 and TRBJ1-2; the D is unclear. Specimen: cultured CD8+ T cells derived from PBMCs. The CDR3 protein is CAISPKSPSYRGYTF. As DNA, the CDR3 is TGTGCCATCAGTCCAAAGAGCCCATCGTATAGGGGCTACACCTTC.